The 17 T cell receptor beta chains given below trace back to one sample, sequenced in a study of cytomegalovirus exposure and HLA in healthy donors. The PCR had 60 Vbeta and 13 Jbeta primers. The repertoire was sequenced with immunoSEQ multiplex PCR; TCRdb's copy has only in-frame clones and lacks some. The sample consists of 150,000 to 250,000 clones, approximately 85% of them appearing once. The sequenced sample consisted of PBMCs. Source of these receptors: a woman aged 45-65 years in good health and CMV-seropositive.

The V call is TRBV20-1, the J call TRBJ2-7; TRBD2 matches at 8 bases. The CDR3 is 11 amino acids. Germline V gene sequence: CDR1 DFQATT, CDR2 SNEGSKA (reference sequence). V lost 6 bases to trimming and J lost 6 bases; unmatched junction nucleotides: 4. CDR3 amino acids: CSAPGLAEQYF. CDR3 DNA sequence: TGCAGTGCCCCTGGACTAGCCGAGCAGTACTTC.

This rearrangement joins TRBV28 to TRBJ2-7; tentatively, D is TRBD2 (6 bases). V gave up 5 bases and J gave up 4 bases, with 18 bases separating them. Per the germline V gene, CDR1 is MDHEN and CDR2 is SYDVKM. The CDR3 sequence is 15 residues long. CDR3 sequence reads: CASSLGPPSEYEQYF. CDR3 in DNA: TGTGCCAGCAGTCTTGGCCCCCCTAGCGAGTACGAGCAGTACTTC. Full variable domain (rest looked up from reference TRBV28 and TRBJ2-7): DVKVTQSSRYLVKRTGEKVFLECVQDMDHENMFWYRQDPGLGLRLIYFSYDVKMKEKGDIPEGYSVSREKKERFSLILESASTNQTSMYLCASSLGPPSEYEQYFGPGTRLTVT.

This clone was observed a handful of times. The rearrangement uses TRBV15 and TRBJ1-2; a weak D match, TRBD1 (6 bases). This CDR3 region has 16 residues. V was pared by 0 bases and J by 1 base, with 12 bases between. CDR1 and CDR2 (germline): LNHNV, YYDKDF (reference sequence). CDR3 residues: CATSREGARGNYGYTF. The CDR3, as DNA: TGTGCCACCAGCAGAGAAGGCGCCAGGGGTAACTATGGCTACACCTTC.

J is TRBJ1-3 and V is TRBV7-9; D ambiguous. Trimming shortened V by 3 bases and J by 0 bases, and 12 bases separated the two germline ends. CDR1 is SEHNR, CDR2 FQNEAQ, per germline (reference sequence). The CDR3 is 16 residues long. DNA of the CDR3: TGTGCCAGCAGCTTCCCCGCAGGTACCTCTGGAAACACCATATATTTT. Its protein product is CASSFPAGTSGNTIYF.

The chain is built from TRBV7-9 and TRBJ1-1, with D unclear. Per the germline V gene, CDR1 is SEHNR and CDR2 is FQNEAQ (reference sequence). The CDR3 sequence is 11 residues long. V dropped 5 bases and J dropped 6 bases, with 7 bases sitting between them. The CDR3 spells CASSPLSEAFF. DNA of the CDR3: TGTGCCAGCAGCCCTTTGTCTGAAGCTTTCTTT.

Details on this clone: The junction departs from germline at one end; a sequencing error may be responsible. V usage is TRBV5-6 and J usage is TRBJ2-6, with a weak D call TRBD1 (6 bases). Germline loops: CDR1 SGHDT, CDR2 YYEEEE. The CDR3 is 16 residues long. The CDR3 loop reads CASRTGRRSGANGLTF. CDR3 sequence (DNA): TGTGCCAGCAGAACAGGGCGCCGCTCTGGGGCCAACGGCCTGACTTTC.

This clone was recorded a few times. This rearrangement joins TRBV5-1 to TRBJ1-2; tentatively, D is TRBD1 (5 bases). Trimming took off 0 bases at V and 4 bases at J, with 16 bases between the two ends. This CDR3 has 16 amino acids. CDR1 is SGHRS and CDR2 is YFSETQ in the germline V gene. CDR3 nucleotide sequence: TGCGCCAGCAGCTTGGCCGCAGGTCCCGGGGGCTATGGCTACACCTTC. This gives the protein CASSLAAGPGGYGYTF.

V gene TRBV7-6 combines with J gene TRBJ2-5, with 9 bases identical to TRBD1. CDR1 SGHVS and CDR2 FNYEAQ come from the germline V gene. This CDR3 region has 17 residues. V lost 3 bases, J lost 1 base, and 9 bases stayed unmatched. The CDR3 here is CASSFLGQGNFQETQYF. CDR3 sequence (DNA): TGTGCCAGCAGCTTCCTTGGACAGGGGAACTTCCAAGAGACCCAGTACTTC. The complete variable domain, with remaining parts taken from reference TRBV7-6 and TRBJ2-5, reads GAGVSQSPRYKVTKRGQDVALRCDPISGHVSLYWYRQALGQGPEFLTYFNYEAQQDKSGLPNDRFSAERPEGSISTLTIQRTEQRDSAMYRCASSFLGQGNFQETQYFGPGTRLLVL.

The chain employs TRBV7-9 and TRBJ2-7; 7 bases are a match to TRBD2. Trimming cost V 4 bases and J 1 base; bases outside gene matches: 7. The CDR3 runs to 15 residues. The germline gives CDR1 SEHNR, CDR2 FQNEAQ (reference sequence). The CDR3 sequence is CASSSIIAGSYEQYF. DNA of the CDR3: TGTGCCAGCAGCTCCATAATAGCGGGTTCCTACGAGCAGTACTTC. Variable domain in full (rest from reference TRBV7-9 and TRBJ2-7): DTGVSQNPRHKITKRGQNVTFRCDPISEHNRLYWYRQTLGQGPEFLTYFQNEAQLEKSRLLSDRFSAERPKGSFSTLEIQRTEQGDSAMYLCASSSIIAGSYEQYFGPGTRLTVT.

The rearrangement uses TRBV29-1 and TRBJ1-1; D might be TRBD1 (5 bases). Per germline, CDR1 SQVTM and CDR2 ANQGSEA. The CDR3 sequence is 17 residues long. V shed 4 bases and J shed 2 bases, with 23 bases lying between them. As DNA, the CDR3 is TGCAGCGTTGGTGGACAAGAATTCCAGAGGTATAACACTGAAGCTTTCTTT. Translating it yields CSVGGQEFQRYNTEAFF.

The J gene is TRBJ2-1, the V gene TRBV6-1; maybe TRBD2 (6 bases). Germline loops: CDR1 MNHNS, CDR2 SASEGT. The CDR3 runs to 15 residues. Trimming pared 3 bases from V and 4 bases from J, leaving 13 bases between. The CDR3 loop is CASSEAGAGYNEQFF. Written as DNA, the CDR3 is TGTGCCAGCAGTGAGGCGGGCGCGGGATACAATGAGCAGTTCTTC.

The CDR3 DNA is TGTGCCAGCAGCCCACGGGACAGGGGTAACTATGGCTACACCTTC. Residues: CASSPRDRGNYGYTF. The chain has TRBV28 and TRBJ1-2; TRBD1 matches at 10 bases. After removal of 6 bases from V and 1 base from J, the junction contained 5 bases not matched to a gene. The germline V gene encodes CDR1 MDHEN and CDR2 SYDVKM. The CDR3 contains 15 residues.

V usage is TRBV5-6 and J usage is TRBJ2-5; D is perhaps TRBD1 (5 bases). CDR3 length: 16 residues. Germline CDR1 and CDR2: SGHDT and YYEEEE. The V gene lost 0 bases and the J gene lost 1 base, with 13 bases spanning the gap. The CDR3 coding sequence is TGTGCCAGCAGCTTGGGGGGCAAGTCTCTCCAAGAGACCCAGTACTTC. Its protein is CASSLGGKSLQETQYF. The variable domain in full, with the rest retrieved from reference TRBV5-6 and TRBJ2-5, is DAGVTQSPTHLIKTRGQQVTLRCSPKSGHDTVSWYQQALGQGPQFIFQYYEEEERQRGNFPDRFSGHQFPNYSSELNVNALLLGDSALYLCASSLGGKSLQETQYFGPGTRLLVL.

The chain couples TRBV27 to TRBJ1-5; perhaps TRBD1 as D (5 bases). V dropped 6 bases and J dropped 4 bases, with 16 bases sitting between them. CDR1 MNHEY and CDR2 SMNVEV come from the germline V gene (reference sequence). The CDR3 totals 15 residues. The CDR3 DNA follows: TGTGCCAGCAGCCCGTCCAAGGGGTCAAATCAGCCCCAGCATTTT. As protein: CASSPSKGSNQPQHF.

This rearrangement joins TRBV5-1 to TRBJ2-1, with 7 positions matching TRBD2. The length of the CDR3 is 15 residues. Germline V gene sequence: CDR1 SGHRS, CDR2 YFSETQ. V lost 0 bases to trimming and J lost 4 bases; unmatched junction nucleotides: 4. For the CDR3, the DNA is TGCGCCAGCAGCTTGGCTGCGGGAGCATACAATGAGCAGTTCTTC. The encoded protein is CASSLAAGAYNEQFF.

J is TRBJ2-7 and V is TRBV7-2; 7 bases match TRBD1. J lost 3 bases, V lost 5 bases, and 7 bases had no gene match. This CDR3 is built from 14 residues. The germline V gene encodes CDR1 SGHTA and CDR2 FQGNSA. The CDR3 DNA sequence: TGTGCCAGCAGCGCACAGGGGTCGGGCTACGAGCAGTACTTC. It specifies CASSAQGSGYEQYF. The full variable domain, its missing parts supplied by reference TRBV7-2 and TRBJ2-7, is GAGVSQSPSNKVTEKGKDVELRCDPISGHTALYWYRQSLGQGLEFLIYFQGNSAPDKSGLPSDRFSAERTGGSVSTLTIQRTQQEDSAVYLCASSAQGSGYEQYFGPGTRLTVT.

The chain uses TRBV18 and TRBJ1-5; D might be TRBD1 (6 bases). V was clipped by 5 bases and J by 7 bases, with 18 bases between them. The CDR3 has 15 residues. Looked up from germline, CDR1 is KGHSH and CDR2 is LQKENI. CDR3 region: CASSTEQGSHQPQHF. In nucleotides, the CDR3 is TGTGCCAGCTCAACCGAACAGGGATCGCACCAGCCCCAGCATTTT.